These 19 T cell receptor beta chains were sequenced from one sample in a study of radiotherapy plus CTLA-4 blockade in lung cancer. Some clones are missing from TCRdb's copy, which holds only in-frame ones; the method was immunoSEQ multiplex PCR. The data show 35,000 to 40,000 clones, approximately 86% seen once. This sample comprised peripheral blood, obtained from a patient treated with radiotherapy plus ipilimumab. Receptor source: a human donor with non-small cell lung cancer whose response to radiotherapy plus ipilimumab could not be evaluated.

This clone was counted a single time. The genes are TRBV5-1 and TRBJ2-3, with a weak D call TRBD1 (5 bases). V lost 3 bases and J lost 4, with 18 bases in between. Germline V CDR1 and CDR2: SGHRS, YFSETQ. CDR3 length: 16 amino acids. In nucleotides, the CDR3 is TGCGCCAGCAGCTCTGGAGCAGATTGGACATCAGATACGCAGTATTTT. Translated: CASSSGADWTSDTQYF.

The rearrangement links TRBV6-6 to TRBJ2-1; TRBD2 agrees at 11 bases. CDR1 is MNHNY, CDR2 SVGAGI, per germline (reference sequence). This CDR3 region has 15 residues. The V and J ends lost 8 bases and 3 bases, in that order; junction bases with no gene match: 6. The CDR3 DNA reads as TGTGCCAGCGGGGGGCTAGCGGGAGGCTACAATGAGCAGTTCTTC. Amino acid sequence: CASGGLAGGYNEQFF.

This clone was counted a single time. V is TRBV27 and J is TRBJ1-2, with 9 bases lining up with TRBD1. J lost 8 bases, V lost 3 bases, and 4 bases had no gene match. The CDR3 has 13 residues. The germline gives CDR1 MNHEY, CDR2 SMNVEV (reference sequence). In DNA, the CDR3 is TGTGCCAGCAGTTTCCGACAGGGGGGGGGCTACACCTTC. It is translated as CASSFRQGGGYTF.

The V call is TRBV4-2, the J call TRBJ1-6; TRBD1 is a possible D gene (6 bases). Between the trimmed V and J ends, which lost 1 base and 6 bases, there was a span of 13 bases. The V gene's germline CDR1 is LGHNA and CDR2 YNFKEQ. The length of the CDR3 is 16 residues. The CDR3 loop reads CASSQGQTGPNSPLHF. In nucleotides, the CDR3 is TGTGCCAGCAGCCAAGGGCAAACAGGGCCTAATTCACCCCTCCACTTT.

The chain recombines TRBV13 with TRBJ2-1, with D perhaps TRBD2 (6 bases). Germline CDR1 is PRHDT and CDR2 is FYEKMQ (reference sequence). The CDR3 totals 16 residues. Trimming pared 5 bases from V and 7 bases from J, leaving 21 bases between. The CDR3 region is CASSQAGTRGRNEQFF. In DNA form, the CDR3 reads TGTGCCAGCAGCCAAGCTGGGACCCGTGGGAGGAATGAGCAGTTCTTC. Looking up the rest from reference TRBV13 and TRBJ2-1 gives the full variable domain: AAGVIQSPRHLIKEKRETATLKCYPIPRHDTVYWYQQGPGQDPQFLISFYEKMQSDKGSIPDRFSAQQFSDYHSELNMSSLELGDSALYFCASSQAGTRGRNEQFFGPGTRLTVL.

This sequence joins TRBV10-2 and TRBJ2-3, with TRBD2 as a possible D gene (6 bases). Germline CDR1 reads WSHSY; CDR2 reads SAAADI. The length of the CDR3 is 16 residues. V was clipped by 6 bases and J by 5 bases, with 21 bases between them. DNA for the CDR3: TGCGCCAGCAGGGGGTGGGGAGGCCCCTGGGGAGATACGCAGTATTTT. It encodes CASRGWGGPWGDTQYF.

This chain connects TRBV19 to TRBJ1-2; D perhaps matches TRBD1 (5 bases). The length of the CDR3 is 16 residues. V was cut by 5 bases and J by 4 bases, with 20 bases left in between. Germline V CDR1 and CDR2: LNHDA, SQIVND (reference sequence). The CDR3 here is CASSSRSGAEFYGYTF. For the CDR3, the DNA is TGTGCCAGTAGTTCCCGATCTGGGGCAGAGTTCTATGGCTACACCTTC.

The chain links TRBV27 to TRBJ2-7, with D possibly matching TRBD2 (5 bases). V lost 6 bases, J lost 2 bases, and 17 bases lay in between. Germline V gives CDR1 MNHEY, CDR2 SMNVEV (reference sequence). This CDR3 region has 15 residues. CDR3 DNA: TGTGCCAGCAGACCTACTGGTGGGAGAACCTACGAGCAGTACTTC. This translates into CASRPTGGRTYEQYF.

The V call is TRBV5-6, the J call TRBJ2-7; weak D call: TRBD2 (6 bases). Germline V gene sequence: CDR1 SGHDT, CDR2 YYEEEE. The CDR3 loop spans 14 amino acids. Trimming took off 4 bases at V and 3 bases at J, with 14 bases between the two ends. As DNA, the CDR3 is TGTGCCAGCAGCAACGTAGTGGGAGGCTACGAGCAGTACTTC. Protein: CASSNVVGGYEQYF. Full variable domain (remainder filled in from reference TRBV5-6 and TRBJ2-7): DAGVTQSPTHLIKTRGQQVTLRCSPKSGHDTVSWYQQALGQGPQFIFQYYEEEERQRGNFPDRFSGHQFPNYSSELNVNALLLGDSALYLCASSNVVGGYEQYFGPGTRLTVT.

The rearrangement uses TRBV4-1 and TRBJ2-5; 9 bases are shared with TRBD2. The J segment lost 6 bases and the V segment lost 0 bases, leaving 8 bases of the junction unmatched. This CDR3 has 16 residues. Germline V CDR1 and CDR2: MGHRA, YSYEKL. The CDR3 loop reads CASSQDELAGWKTQYF. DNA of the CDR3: TGCGCCAGCAGCCAAGATGAACTAGCGGGTTGGAAGACCCAGTACTTC.

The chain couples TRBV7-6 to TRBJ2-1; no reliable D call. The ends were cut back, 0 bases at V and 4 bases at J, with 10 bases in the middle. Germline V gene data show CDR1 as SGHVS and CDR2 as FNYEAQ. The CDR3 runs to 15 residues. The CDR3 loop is CASSLADTGYNEQFF. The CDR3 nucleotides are TGTGCCAGCAGCTTAGCAGACACTGGATACAATGAGCAGTTCTTC.

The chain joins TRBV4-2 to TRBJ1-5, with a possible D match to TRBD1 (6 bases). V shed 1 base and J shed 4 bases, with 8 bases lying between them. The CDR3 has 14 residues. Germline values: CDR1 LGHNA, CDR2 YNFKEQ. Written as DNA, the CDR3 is TGTGCCAGCAGCCAAGTGGGGGCTAATCAGCCCCAGCATTTT. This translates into CASSQVGANQPQHF.

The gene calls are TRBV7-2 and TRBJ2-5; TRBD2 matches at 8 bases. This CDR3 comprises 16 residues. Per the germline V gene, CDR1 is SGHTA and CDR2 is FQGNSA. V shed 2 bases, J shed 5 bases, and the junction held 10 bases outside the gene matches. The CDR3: CASSLFNRGGMETQYF. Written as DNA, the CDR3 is TGTGCCAGCAGCTTATTTAACCGGGGGGGTATGGAGACCCAGTACTTC.

The CDR3 here is CASSLAVANTGELFF. In nucleotides, the CDR3 is TGTGCCAGCAGTTTGGCGGTAGCGAACACCGGGGAGCTGTTTTTT. The V call is TRBV27, the J call TRBJ2-2, with no clear D. Germline V CDR1 and CDR2: MNHEY, SMNVEV (reference sequence). The CDR3 has 15 amino acids. V lost 3 bases to trimming and J lost 0 bases, with 8 bases between them.

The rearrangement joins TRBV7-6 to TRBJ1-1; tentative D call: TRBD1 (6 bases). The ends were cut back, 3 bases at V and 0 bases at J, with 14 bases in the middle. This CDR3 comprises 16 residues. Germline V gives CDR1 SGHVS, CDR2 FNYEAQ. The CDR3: CASSFEPQGMNTEAFF. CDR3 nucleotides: TGTGCCAGCAGCTTCGAGCCCCAGGGGATGAACACTGAAGCTTTCTTT.

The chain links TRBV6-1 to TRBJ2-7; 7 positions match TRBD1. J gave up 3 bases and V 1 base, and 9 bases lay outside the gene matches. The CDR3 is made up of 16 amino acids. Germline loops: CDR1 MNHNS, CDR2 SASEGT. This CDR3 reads CASSEESRGWFYEQYF. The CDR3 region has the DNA TGTGCCAGCAGTGAAGAATCCAGGGGGTGGTTCTACGAGCAGTACTTC.

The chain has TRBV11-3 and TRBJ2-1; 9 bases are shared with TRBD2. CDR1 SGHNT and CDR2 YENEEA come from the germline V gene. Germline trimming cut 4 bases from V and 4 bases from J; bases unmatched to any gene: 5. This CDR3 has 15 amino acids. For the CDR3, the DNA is TGTGCCAGCAGCTCCACTAGCGGGCCTTACAATGAGCAGTTCTTC. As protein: CASSSTSGPYNEQFF.

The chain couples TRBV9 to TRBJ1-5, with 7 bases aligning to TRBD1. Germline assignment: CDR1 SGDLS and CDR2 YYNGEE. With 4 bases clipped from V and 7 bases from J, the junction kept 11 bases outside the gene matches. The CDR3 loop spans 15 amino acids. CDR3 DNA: TGTGCCAGCAGCCCCGGGACAGCGGGTGTACAGCCCCAGCATTTT. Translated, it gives CASSPGTAGVQPQHF.

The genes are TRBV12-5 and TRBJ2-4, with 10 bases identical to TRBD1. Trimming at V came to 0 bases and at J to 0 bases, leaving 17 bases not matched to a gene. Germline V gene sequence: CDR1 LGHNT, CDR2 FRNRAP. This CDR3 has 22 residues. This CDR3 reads CASGLVHRGDRGLIRAKNIQYF. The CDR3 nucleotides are TGTGCTAGTGGTTTGGTTCATAGGGGAGACAGGGGGCTAATCCGAGCCAAAAACATTCAGTACTTC.